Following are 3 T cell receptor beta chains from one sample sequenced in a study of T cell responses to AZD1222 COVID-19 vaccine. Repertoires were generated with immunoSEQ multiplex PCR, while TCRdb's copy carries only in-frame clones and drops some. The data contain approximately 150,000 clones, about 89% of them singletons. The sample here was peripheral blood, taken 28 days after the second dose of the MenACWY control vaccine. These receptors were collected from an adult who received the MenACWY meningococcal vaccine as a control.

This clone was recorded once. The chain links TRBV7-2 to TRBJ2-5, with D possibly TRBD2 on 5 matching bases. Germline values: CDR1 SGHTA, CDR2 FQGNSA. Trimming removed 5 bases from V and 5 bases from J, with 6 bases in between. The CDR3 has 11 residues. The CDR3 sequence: CASSQRETQYF. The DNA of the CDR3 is TGTGCCAGCAGCCAGCGGGAGACCCAGTACTTC. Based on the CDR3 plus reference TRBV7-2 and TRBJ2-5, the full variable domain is GAGVSQSPSNKVTEKGKDVELRCDPISGHTALYWYRQSLGQGLEFLIYFQGNSAPDKSGLPSDRFSAERTGGSVSTLTIQRTQQEDSAVYLCASSQRETQYFGPGTRLLVL.

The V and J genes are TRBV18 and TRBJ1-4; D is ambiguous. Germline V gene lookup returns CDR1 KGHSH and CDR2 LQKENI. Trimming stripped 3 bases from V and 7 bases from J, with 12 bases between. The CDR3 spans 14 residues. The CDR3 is CASSPDGMVEKLFF. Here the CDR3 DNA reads TGTGCCAGCTCACCGGACGGGATGGTTGAAAAACTGTTTTTT.

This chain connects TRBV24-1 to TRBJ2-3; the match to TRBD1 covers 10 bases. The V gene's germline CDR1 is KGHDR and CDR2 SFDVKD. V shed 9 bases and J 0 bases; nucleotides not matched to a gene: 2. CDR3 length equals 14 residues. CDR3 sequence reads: CATGDRGSTDTQYF. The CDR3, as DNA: TGTGCCACCGGGGACAGGGGTAGCACAGATACGCAGTATTTT.